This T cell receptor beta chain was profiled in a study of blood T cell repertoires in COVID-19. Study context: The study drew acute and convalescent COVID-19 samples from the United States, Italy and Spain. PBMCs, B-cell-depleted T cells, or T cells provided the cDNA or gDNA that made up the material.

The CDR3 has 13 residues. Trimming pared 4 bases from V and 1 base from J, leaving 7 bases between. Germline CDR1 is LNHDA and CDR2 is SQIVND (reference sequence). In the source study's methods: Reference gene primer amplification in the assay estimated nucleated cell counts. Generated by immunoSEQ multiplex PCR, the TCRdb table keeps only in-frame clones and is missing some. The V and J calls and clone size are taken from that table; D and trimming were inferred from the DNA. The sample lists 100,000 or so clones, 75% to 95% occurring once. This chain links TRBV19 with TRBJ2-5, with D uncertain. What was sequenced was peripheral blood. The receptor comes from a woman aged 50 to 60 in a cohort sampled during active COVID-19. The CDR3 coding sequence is TGTGCCAGTAGTAGTCAGATCCAAGAGACCCAGTACTTC. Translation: CASSSQIQETQYF. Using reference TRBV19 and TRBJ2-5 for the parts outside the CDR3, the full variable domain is DGGITQSPKYLFRKEGQNVTLSCEQNLNHDAMYWYRQDPGQGLRLIYYSQIVNDFQKGDIAEGYSVSREKKESFPLTVTSAQKNPTAFYLCASSSQIQETQYFGPGTRLLVL.